These 24 T cell receptor beta chains originate from one sample sequenced in a study of blood T cell repertoires in COVID-19. The data were produced by immunoSEQ multiplex PCR, yet TCRdb's version contains in-frame clones alone and is incomplete. Among about 150,000 clones listed, about 90% were seen once. Sample: peripheral blood. These receptors were collected from a man in his forties or fifties with acute or convalescent COVID-19.

The DNA of the CDR3 is TGTGCCACGCGACAGCGAACTAATGAAAAACTGTTTTTT. Translated: CATRQRTNEKLFF. The V and J genes are TRBV19 and TRBJ1-4; TRBD1 is a possible D gene (5 bases). The V end lost 10 bases, the J end lost 1 base, and 10 bases lay between the germline ends. CDR1 and CDR2 (germline): LNHDA, SQIVND (reference sequence). This CDR3 spans 13 amino acids.

The chain employs TRBV10-3 and TRBJ2-3, with 10 bases aligning to TRBD1. Germline trimming cut 6 bases from V and 4 bases from J; bases unmatched to any gene: 7. The CDR3 is made up of 15 amino acids. From germline, CDR1 is ENHRY and CDR2 SYGVKD. The CDR3 region has the DNA TGTGCCATCAGCAAGGAGACAGGGGGCGCAGATACGCAGTATTTT. Translated, it gives CAISKETGGADTQYF.

In this sample, this clone turned up a few times. The chain employs TRBV30 and TRBJ1-1, with 9 bases identical to TRBD1. The germline gives CDR1 GTSNPN, CDR2 SVGIG (reference sequence). The J segment lost 0 bases and the V segment lost 8 bases, leaving 13 bases of the junction unmatched. The CDR3 is 16 amino acids. The CDR3 sequence: CAGNRGLARMNTEAFF. In nucleotides, the CDR3 is TGTGCCGGAAACAGGGGGCTCGCCCGGATGAACACTGAAGCTTTCTTT. Using reference TRBV30 and TRBJ1-1 for the parts outside the CDR3, the full variable domain is SQTIHQWPATLVQPVGSPLSLECTVEGTSNPNLYWYRQAAGRGLQLLFYSVGIGQISSEVPQNLSASRPQDRQFILSSKKLLLSDSGFYLCAGNRGLARMNTEAFFGQGTRLTVV.

The J gene is TRBJ1-6, the V gene TRBV19, with D tentatively TRBD1 (6 bases). In germline, CDR1 is LNHDA, CDR2 SQIVND (reference sequence). V gave up 0 bases and J gave up 7 bases, with 19 bases separating them. The CDR3 consists of 18 residues. The CDR3 DNA follows: TGTGCCAGTAGTATAGACCCGGCGTTGGGACACGGCAATTCACCCCTCCACTTT. Translation: CASSIDPALGHGNSPLHF.

J is TRBJ1-3 and V is TRBV7-9; 7 bases align to TRBD1. V lost 6 bases, J lost 8 bases, and 13 bases stayed unmatched. CDR3 length equals 15 residues. Germline lookup yields CDR1 SEHNR and CDR2 FQNEAQ (reference sequence). CDR3 sequence reads: CASRHDRDRRDTIYF. CDR3 nucleotides: TGTGCCAGCAGGCACGACAGGGATCGTCGGGACACCATATATTTT.

The chain carries TRBV28 and TRBJ2-7, with D perhaps matching TRBD2 (6 bases). Germline V gives CDR1 MDHEN, CDR2 SYDVKM. The CDR3 is made up of 14 amino acids. The V end lost 5 bases, the J end lost 9 bases, and 20 bases lay between the germline ends. The CDR3 here is CASSMSGLKAGQYF. Written as DNA, the CDR3 is TGTGCCAGCAGTATGTCGGGCTTAAAAGCGGGGCAGTACTTC. Full variable domain (missing parts from reference TRBV28 and TRBJ2-7): DVKVTQSSRYLVKRTGEKVFLECVQDMDHENMFWYRQDPGLGLRLIYFSYDVKMKEKGDIPEGYSVSREKKERFSLILESASTNQTSMYLCASSMSGLKAGQYFGPGTRLTVT.

This clone was observed a single time. The genes are TRBV14 and TRBJ1-2; 7 positions agree with TRBD1. Per the germline V gene, CDR1 is SGHDN and CDR2 is FVKESK. V dropped 4 bases and J dropped 7; count of bases not matched to a gene: 12. The CDR3 spans 15 residues. CDR3 nucleotides: TGTGCCAGCAGCCGCCTCGGGACAGTCTATGGTGGCTACACCTTC. It yields the protein CASSRLGTVYGGYTF.

The chain joins TRBV7-9 to TRBJ2-2, with TRBD1 as a possible D gene (6 bases). Trimming removed 7 bases from V and 6 bases from J, with 15 bases in between. Germline V gene sequence: CDR1 SEHNR, CDR2 FQNEAQ (reference sequence). The length of the CDR3 is 14 residues. The CDR3 region has the DNA TGTGCCAGCATCGCACAGGGCTCGGCCGGGGAGCTGTTTTTT. Protein: CASIAQGSAGELFF. Complete variable domain (other parts from reference TRBV7-9 and TRBJ2-2): DTGVSQNPRHKITKRGQNVTFRCDPISEHNRLYWYRQTLGQGPEFLTYFQNEAQLEKSRLLSDRFSAERPKGSFSTLEIQRTEQGDSAMYLCASIAQGSAGELFFGEGSRLTVL.

This chain links TRBV1 with TRBJ2-7; the table's TRBD2 call for D was not verified on the DNA. TRBV1 corresponds to a pseudogene. The CDR3 is made up of 18 amino acids. CDR3 sequence reads: CTSSQERAFPRREYEQYF. The CDR3 DNA sequence: TGCACCAGCAGCCAAGAGAGGGCATTTCCTCGACGGGAGTACGAGCAGTACTTC.

V usage is TRBV4-1 and J usage is TRBJ2-5; 16 bases are shared with TRBD2. The J segment lost 3 bases and the V segment lost 1 base, leaving 5 bases of the junction unmatched. Per the germline V gene, CDR1 is MGHRA and CDR2 is YSYEKL. The CDR3 runs to 18 residues. CDR3 sequence reads: CASSQGSGTSGGEETQYF. CDR3 nucleotides: TGCGCCAGCAGCCAAGGATCCGGGACTAGCGGGGGGGAAGAGACCCAGTACTTC.

V and J are TRBV12-3 or TRBV12-4 and TRBJ2-3, with D hard to call. The V end was cut by 5 bases, the J end by 6 bases, with 9 bases between. This CDR3 comprises 12 residues. The CDR3 DNA reads TGTGCCAGCAGTCCTGTCCGTGATACGCAGTATTTT. Translating gives CASSPVRDTQYF.

The genes are TRBV6-5 and TRBJ1-2, with TRBD1 as a possible D gene (5 bases). Germline V gene sequence: CDR1 MNHEY, CDR2 SVGAGI. The CDR3 has 15 residues. Between the trimmed V and J ends, which lost 0 bases and 8 bases, there was a span of 16 bases. Here the CDR3 reads CASSYSHRGEGGYTF. CDR3 nucleotides: TGTGCCAGCAGTTACTCGCACCGCGGGGAGGGGGGCTACACCTTC.

V usage is TRBV6-5 and J usage is TRBJ1-6; no firm D call. The germline CDR1 and CDR2 sequences are MNHEY and SVGAGI. Trimming took 0 bases from V and 9 from J, leaving 12 bases between them. This CDR3 contains 15 residues. CDR3 amino acids: CASSYSREGSSPLHF. The CDR3 DNA reads TGTGCCAGCAGTTACTCGCGGGAAGGGAGTTCACCCCTCCACTTT.

The V call is TRBV11-3, the J call TRBJ2-2; 9 bases match TRBD1. Germline values: CDR1 SGHNT, CDR2 YENEEA. Trimming removed 10 bases from V and 0 bases from J; junction bases left unmatched: 9. CDR3 length equals 16 residues. The CDR3 DNA is TGTGCCACCTCAAGGGGGACAGGGACGAACACCGGGGAGCTGTTTTTT. Amino acids: CATSRGTGTNTGELFF. Full variable domain (remainder filled in from reference TRBV11-3 and TRBJ2-2): EAGVVQSPRYKIIEKKQPVAFWCNPISGHNTLYWYLQNLGQGPELLIRYENEEAVDDSQLPKDRFSAERLKGVDSTLKIQPAELGDSAVYLCATSRGTGTNTGELFFGEGSRLTVL.

This chain joins TRBV5-1 and TRBJ2-3; 14 positions match TRBD2. Germline V lookup: CDR1 SGHRS, CDR2 YFSETQ. The V and J ends lost 4 bases and 3 bases, in that order; junction bases with no gene match: 4. This CDR3 is 16 amino acids long. The CDR3 loop is CASSTGTSGRTDTQYF. In DNA form, the CDR3 reads TGCGCCAGCAGCACCGGGACTAGCGGGAGAACAGATACGCAGTATTTT.

V usage is TRBV6-1 and J usage is TRBJ1-3; D call uncertain. Trimming left V 2 bases short and J 1 base short, with 18 bases between. The germline V gene has CDR1 MNHNS and CDR2 SASEGT. The CDR3 has 18 amino acids. The CDR3 coding sequence is TGTGCCAGCAGTGAATGGTCAGGCCAGTCTCTTTCTGGAAACACCATATATTTT. Its translation: CASSEWSGQSLSGNTIYF.

This rearrangement joins TRBV2 to TRBJ1-1; 7 nucleotides agree with TRBD1. The CDR3 is 14 residues long. With 2 bases clipped from V and 6 bases from J, the junction kept 6 bases outside the gene matches. Looked up from germline, CDR1 is SNHLY and CDR2 is FYNNEI. In nucleotides, the CDR3 is TGTGCCAGCAGTGAAACAGGGGTACGATCTGAAGCTTTCTTT. Translated, it gives CASSETGVRSEAFF.

This chain uses TRBV25-1 with TRBJ2-3; 7 bases are shared with TRBD1. Germline V gene sequence: CDR1 MGHDK, CDR2 SYGVNS. The CDR3 has 11 amino acids. V shed 10 bases, J shed 5 bases, and the junction held 3 bases outside the gene matches. In DNA, the CDR3 is TGTGCCACCAACAGGGGAGATACGCAGTATTTT. This gives the protein CATNRGDTQYF.

J is TRBJ2-3 and V is TRBV28; D is perhaps TRBD1 (5 bases). Looked up from germline, CDR1 is MDHEN and CDR2 is SYDVKM. V lost 4 bases and J lost 3, with 14 bases in between. This CDR3 spans 15 amino acids. In nucleotides, the CDR3 is TGTGCCAGCAGTTCACAGGCTTTAAGAACAGATACGCAGTATTTT. It translates to CASSSQALRTDTQYF.

The chain has TRBV2 and TRBJ2-2, with TRBD2 identical over 8 bases. This CDR3 is built from 17 residues. CDR1 and CDR2 (germline): SNHLY, FYNNEI. V lost 4 bases, J lost 6 bases, and 13 bases stayed unmatched. The CDR3 loop reads CASSAPGLVIRAGELFF. As DNA, the CDR3 is TGTGCCAGCAGTGCTCCGGGACTAGTTATAAGGGCCGGGGAGCTGTTTTTT.

This chain joins TRBV7-9 and TRBJ2-1, with TRBD2 matching over 12 bases. This CDR3 region has 16 residues. V trimming: 3 bases; J trimming: 4 bases; junction bases outside the gene matches: 4. The germline gives CDR1 SEHNR, CDR2 FQNEAQ (reference sequence). The CDR3 DNA is TGTGCCAGCAGCTTTCGGACTAGCGGGGTATACAATGAGCAGTTCTTC. Its protein is CASSFRTSGVYNEQFF.

This clone was counted a few times. The CDR3 loop is CASSEDWGVTEAFF. CDR3 nucleotide sequence: TGTGCCAGCAGTGAAGACTGGGGCGTCACTGAAGCTTTCTTT. The chain uses TRBV6-1 and TRBJ1-1, with D tentatively TRBD1 (5 bases). The V and J ends lost 1 base and 4 bases respectively, with 10 bases between them. The germline gives CDR1 MNHNS, CDR2 SASEGT. This CDR3 has 14 amino acids.

The V call is TRBV28, the J call TRBJ2-7; 8 positions agree with TRBD2. CDR1 is MDHEN and CDR2 is SYDVKM in the germline V gene. This CDR3 comprises 14 residues. Trimming at V came to 7 bases and at J to 3 bases, leaving 8 bases not matched to a gene. This CDR3 is CASMPSGGIYEQYV. As DNA, the CDR3 is TGTGCCAGCATGCCTTCGGGGGGGATCTACGAGCAGTACGTC.

The CDR3 reads CASSRDFKGTGELFF. The CDR3 DNA sequence: TGTGCCAGCAGCCGCGACTTCAAGGGGACCGGGGAGCTGTTTTTT. V and J are TRBV2 and TRBJ2-2, with a possible D match to TRBD1 (5 bases). V was clipped by 6 bases and J by 5 bases, with 16 bases between them. This CDR3 comprises 15 residues. In germline, CDR1 is SNHLY, CDR2 FYNNEI.